These 22 T cell receptor beta chains came from one sample sequenced in a study of cytomegalovirus exposure and HLA in healthy donors (dated by TCRdb to about 2017). The library was prepared using the immunoSEQ multiplex PCR assay. A mixture of 60 forward primers for TCR Vbeta segments and 13 reverse primers for TCR Jbeta segments was used in the multiplex PCR. Entries here come from immuneACCESS through TCRdb and include only in-frame sequences with V and J called. Some clones fail to appear in such tables; in the studies checked, an unresolved V gene covers under half of the shortfall, and the cause of the remainder is unknown. Here the sample has under 200,000 clones; more than 75% occur a single time. Less than 1% of the sample lies in the top ten. Sequenced material: PBMCs. The receptors originated from a girl aged 2 to 9 in good health and CMV-seropositive.

Notes on this clone: Other DNA sequences in this specimen translate into the identical CDR3. This CDR3 reads CASRSRSPKYEQYF. The CDR3 nucleotides read TGTGCCAGCAGAAGTAGGAGCCCGAAGTACGAGCAGTACTTC. The chain couples TRBV28 to TRBJ2-7, with D uncertain. Germline V gives CDR1 MDHEN, CDR2 SYDVKM. CDR3 length: 14 amino acids. Trimming took 6 bases from V and 4 from J, leaving 16 bases between them.

This clone has a handful of counts. V is TRBV7-9 and J is TRBJ2-5, with no clear D. The V gene lost 5 bases and the J gene lost 0 bases, with 16 bases spanning the gap. CDR1 is SEHNR and CDR2 is FQNEAQ in the germline V gene (reference sequence). CDR3 size: 16 residues. The CDR3 spells CASSPRYGPNQETQYF. The CDR3, as DNA: TGTGCCAGCAGCCCCCGTTATGGCCCAAACCAAGAGACCCAGTACTTC.

The chain employs TRBV28 and TRBJ1-2; maybe TRBD1 (6 bases). The CDR3 is made up of 14 amino acids. Deletions cut 8 bases from V and 8 bases from J, with 21 bases between. Germline lookup yields CDR1 MDHEN and CDR2 SYDVKM. CDR3 loop: CASSWVQGRGGYTF. The CDR3 nucleotides read TGTGCCAGCTCTTGGGTACAGGGCAGGGGCGGCTACACCTTC.

The J gene is TRBJ2-7, the V gene TRBV9, with 7 nucleotides matching TRBD2. With 4 bases clipped from V and 2 bases from J, the junction kept 6 bases outside the gene matches. CDR3 length: 14 residues. The V gene's germline CDR1 is SGDLS and CDR2 YYNGEE. Written as DNA, the CDR3 is TGTGCCAGCAGCCACGGACTAGTTGCCTACGAGCAGTACTTC. It encodes CASSHGLVAYEQYF.

The rearrangement uses TRBV5-1 and TRBJ2-2, with 8 bases aligning to TRBD1. The CDR3 has 16 residues. The J segment lost 3 bases and the V segment lost 2 bases, leaving 6 bases of the junction unmatched. Germline CDR1 is SGHRS and CDR2 is YFSETQ. The CDR3 here is CASSFRQGTHTGELFF. The CDR3, as DNA: TGCGCCAGCAGCTTCCGACAGGGGACACACACCGGGGAGCTGTTTTTT.

The chain uses TRBV7-9 and TRBJ1-4, with 8 bases identical to TRBD1. Germline assignment: CDR1 SEHNR and CDR2 FQNEAQ (reference sequence). The CDR3 consists of 17 residues. V dropped 1 base and J dropped 8; count of bases not matched to a gene: 12. DNA for the CDR3: TGTGCCAGCAGCTTAGGATCCTTGGACAGGGTGGAGGAAAAACTGTTTTTT. Protein: CASSLGSLDRVEEKLFF.

The rearrangement links TRBV10-1 to TRBJ2-2; 9 bases match TRBD2. Trimming at V came to 5 bases and at J to 0 bases, leaving 4 bases not matched to a gene. In germline, CDR1 is WNHNN, CDR2 SYGVQD (reference sequence). The CDR3 consists of 16 residues. In DNA, the CDR3 is TGCGCCAGCAGTAACACTAGCGGGTCGAACACCGGGGAGCTGTTTTTT. Its translation: CASSNTSGSNTGELFF.

This chain links TRBV28 with TRBJ1-5; possibly TRBD1 for D (6 bases). The CDR3 has 15 amino acids. The V end was cut by 4 bases, the J end by 11 bases, with 21 bases between. The germline V gene encodes CDR1 MDHEN and CDR2 SYDVKM. CDR3 residues: CASSSLEGVRESQHF. The CDR3 nucleotides read TGTGCCAGCAGTTCCCTCGAGGGGGTAAGGGAGTCCCAGCATTTT.

The rearrangement joins TRBV29-1 to TRBJ2-6; tentatively, D is TRBD1 (5 bases). V lost 6 bases and J lost 0, with 9 bases in between. This CDR3 is built from 14 residues. Germline assignment: CDR1 SQVTM and CDR2 ANQGSEA. The CDR3 loop is CSVRQLSGANVLTF. DNA of the CDR3: TGCAGCGTGAGACAGCTCTCTGGGGCCAACGTCCTGACTTTC.

This CDR3 is CASSLFRTGSTEAFF. CDR3 sequence (DNA): TGTGCCAGCAGTTTATTCCGGACAGGGAGCACTGAAGCTTTCTTT. The chain couples TRBV28 to TRBJ1-1, with 8 positions matching TRBD1. The CDR3 is 15 residues long. CDR1 is MDHEN, CDR2 SYDVKM, per germline. V trimming: 1 base; J trimming: 4 bases; junction bases outside the gene matches: 5.

The chain uses TRBV5-1 and TRBJ2-1; a possible D gene is TRBD2 (5 bases). CDR3 length: 16 residues. Germline V gives CDR1 SGHRS, CDR2 YFSETQ. V lost 5 bases and J 4 bases, leaving 19 bases between the germline ends. CDR3 region: CASSHLSAAEYNEQFF. CDR3 nucleotide sequence: TGCGCCAGCAGTCACCTCTCTGCAGCGGAGTACAATGAGCAGTTCTTC.

The chain has TRBV2 and TRBJ1-5; D unclear. V lost 5 bases to trimming and J lost 0 bases, with 8 bases between them. CDR1 and CDR2 (germline): SNHLY, FYNNEI. The CDR3 totals 14 residues. CDR3 amino acids: CASSKRYSNQPQHF. In DNA form, the CDR3 reads TGTGCCAGCAGTAAGAGATATAGCAATCAGCCCCAGCATTTT.

The chain links TRBV7-9 to TRBJ2-5; 11 bases align to TRBD1. The CDR3 runs to 16 residues. V dropped 1 base and J dropped 3; count of bases not matched to a gene: 4. The germline V gene has CDR1 SEHNR and CDR2 FQNEAQ (reference sequence). In nucleotides, the CDR3 is TGTGCCAGCAGCTTAGTCGGGACAGGGGGTAAAGAGACCCAGTACTTC. Its protein is CASSLVGTGGKETQYF. The full variable domain, with the rest looked up from reference TRBV7-9 and TRBJ2-5, is DTGVSQNPRHKITKRGQNVTFRCDPISEHNRLYWYRQTLGQGPEFLTYFQNEAQLEKSRLLSDRFSAERPKGSFSTLEIQRTEQGDSAMYLCASSLVGTGGKETQYFGPGTRLLVL.

The chain couples TRBV28 to TRBJ1-1, with D possibly TRBD1 on 6 matching bases. The CDR3 totals 13 residues. CDR1 and CDR2 (germline): MDHEN, SYDVKM. V gave up 3 bases and J gave up 8 bases, with 13 bases separating them. The CDR3 DNA sequence: TGTGCCAGCAGTTTCGGACAGAGATTAGAAGCTTTCTTT. Residues: CASSFGQRLEAFF.

The rearrangement uses TRBV5-1 and TRBJ2-7; D ambiguous. Germline V CDR1 and CDR2: SGHRS, YFSETQ. Trimming left V 0 bases short and J 6 bases short, with 10 bases between. The CDR3 is 13 amino acids. CDR3 bases: TGCGCCAGCAGCTTGGTGAGAGGCCTCGAGCAGTACTTC. Encoded protein: CASSLVRGLEQYF.

The chain couples TRBV7-9 to TRBJ2-2; 12 bases are shared with TRBD2. V dropped 8 bases and J dropped 6; count of bases not matched to a gene: 7. The germline gives CDR1 SEHNR, CDR2 FQNEAQ (reference sequence). The CDR3 is 15 residues long. CDR3 sequence: CASGRLAGAPGELFF. The CDR3 DNA follows: TGTGCCAGCGGTAGACTAGCGGGAGCCCCCGGGGAGCTGTTTTTT.

The gene calls are TRBV30 and TRBJ2-1; perhaps TRBD2 as D (5 bases). CDR3 length equals 12 residues. Germline CDR1 is GTSNPN and CDR2 is SVGIG (reference sequence). V lost 4 bases to trimming and J lost 10 bases, with 14 bases between them. CDR3 sequence (DNA): TGTGCCTGGAATCCTCTAGCAGAGGAGCAGTTCTTC. Amino acid sequence: CAWNPLAEEQFF.

The count of this clone is one. This chain uses TRBV9 with TRBJ2-2, with TRBD2 matching 10 bases. There are 16 residues in the CDR3. The germline V gene encodes CDR1 SGDLS and CDR2 YYNGEE. After removal of 2 bases from V and 5 bases from J, the junction contained 6 bases not matched to a gene. CDR3: CASSVIAGGDTGELFF. The CDR3 coding sequence is TGTGCCAGCAGCGTCATAGCGGGAGGTGATACCGGGGAGCTGTTTTTT.

This clone was seen a single time. This chain links TRBV5-6 with TRBJ2-1, with a weak D call TRBD2 (5 bases). The germline gives CDR1 SGHDT, CDR2 YYEEEE. V was shortened by 7 bases and J by 0 bases, with 14 bases between the two germline ends. CDR3 size: 15 residues. CDR3 sequence reads: CASYKEAASYNEQFF. For the CDR3, the DNA is TGTGCCAGCTACAAAGAAGCGGCCTCCTACAATGAGCAGTTCTTC.

The chain employs TRBV18 and TRBJ1-1; maybe TRBD1 (6 bases). Germline V lookup: CDR1 KGHSH, CDR2 LQKENI. The ends were cut back, 8 bases at V and 1 base at J, with 11 bases in the middle. The CDR3 covers 13 residues. The CDR3 spells CASARGENTEAFF. CDR3 DNA: TGTGCCAGCGCCAGGGGTGAGAACACTGAAGCTTTCTTT.

The genes are TRBV5-8 and TRBJ2-1, with 14 bases matching TRBD2. The CDR3 has 19 amino acids. Germline values: CDR1 SGHTS, CDR2 YDEGEE. Trimming took 1 base from V and 4 from J; bases not matched to a gene: 10. CDR3 loop: CASSLMASGTSGRYNEQFF. CDR3 DNA sequence: TGTGCCAGCAGCTTGATGGCCAGCGGGACTAGCGGGAGATACAATGAGCAGTTCTTC.

J is TRBJ2-1 and V is TRBV7-3; tentatively, D is TRBD2 (6 bases). The CDR3 extends over 16 amino acids. V was shortened by 5 bases and J by 4 bases, with 18 bases between the two germline ends. CDR1 and CDR2 from the germline V gene are SGHTA and FQGTGA. As DNA, the CDR3 is TGTGCCAGCAGCGCCCATGGAGCGGGTAGATACAATGAGCAGTTCTTC. Its protein is CASSAHGAGRYNEQFF. The whole variable domain, remainder taken from reference TRBV7-3 and TRBJ2-1, is GAGVSQTPSNKVTEKGKYVELRCDPISGHTALYWYRQSLGQGPEFLIYFQGTGAADDSGLPNDRFFAVRPEGSVSTLKIQRTERGDSAVYLCASSAHGAGRYNEQFFGPGTRLTVL.